This T cell receptor beta chain stems from a study of blood T cell repertoires in COVID-19. This CDR3 is 16 amino acids long. V was clipped by 0 bases and J by 3 bases; unmatched bases: 7. Profiled with immunoSEQ multiplex PCR; TCRdb holds only in-frame clones, not every one. The table shows about 100,000 clones, with 70% to 90% occurring only once. The source is a man aged 50 to 59 with active or convalescent COVID-19. The sample was peripheral blood. The chain recombines TRBV5-3 with TRBJ2-7; TRBD2 aligns across 9 bases. TRBV5-3 falls under the ORF class, with uncertain function. The DNA of the CDR3 is TGTGCCAGAAGCTTGGCCGGGCGGGAGGGATGCTACGAGCAGTACTTC. Translated, it gives CARSLAGREGCYEQYF.